Listed here are 20 T cell receptor beta chains from one sample, sequenced in a study of T cell repertoires in cytomegalovirus infection (dated by TCRdb to between 2019 and 2020). Sequencing relied on an Illumina HiSeq 1500. The public sequencing data were trimmed at Q25 with fastp and processed into clonotypes with MiXCR by TCRdb, which kept only in-frame beta chains. All rows with the same CDR3 protein become a single entry with the most common DNA and genes. This sample comprises hundreds of thousands of distinct CDR3 sequences, over 7.5% of them detected only once. The ten largest clones represent around 4.1% of the sample. Sequenced sample: PBMCs. These receptor sequences come from a human donor in good health (CMV status not recorded). Some clones in this sample may be carry-over from other donors' samples.

There are many counts of this clonotype. The chain joins TRBV7-2 to TRBJ2-3; D not certain. This CDR3 has 13 amino acids. The germline V and J ends were trimmed by 5 bases and 1 base, with 7 bases remaining between them. CDR1 and CDR2 from the germline V gene are SGHTA and FQGNSA. CDR3 sequence reads: CASSPSGTDTQYF. The CDR3 bases are TGTGCCAGCAGCCCTTCGGGCACAGATACGCAGTATTTT.

This clonotype has a count of ten or more. The V call is TRBV7-3, the J call TRBJ2-2, with D unclear. CDR1 is SGHTA and CDR2 is FQGTGA in the germline V gene. V lost 2 bases and J lost 6, with 19 bases in between. The length of the CDR3 is 17 residues. CDR3 sequence reads: CASSLGSLASRPGELFF. CDR3 DNA: TGTGCCAGCAGCTTAGGGTCTTTAGCCTCACGGCCCGGGGAGCTGTTTTTT.

This clonotype was picked up many times. The chain employs TRBV19 and TRBJ2-1, with 8 bases lining up with TRBD2. Germline loops: CDR1 LNHDA, CDR2 SQIVND (reference sequence). The CDR3 totals 15 residues. The V and J ends lost 9 bases and 6 bases, in that order; junction bases with no gene match: 13. This CDR3 is CARWGTSGKSNEQFF. For the CDR3, the DNA is TGTGCCAGGTGGGGAACTAGCGGAAAGAGCAATGAGCAGTTCTTC.

This clonotype was seen only a few times. The chain carries TRBV4-1 and TRBJ2-4; D is unclear. This CDR3 has 17 residues. Germline assignment: CDR1 MGHRA and CDR2 YSYEKL. V gave up 4 bases and J gave up 0 bases, with 16 bases separating them. The CDR3 reads CASSPVGKGIAKNIQYF. CDR3 coding DNA: TGCGCCAGCAGCCCCGTTGGGAAGGGAATAGCCAAAAACATTCAGTACTTC.

V is TRBV4-1 and J is TRBJ2-7, with D possibly being TRBD2 (6 bases). Germline V gene sequence: CDR1 MGHRA, CDR2 YSYEKL. The CDR3 spans 15 residues. With 4 bases removed from V and 2 bases from J, the gap between germline ends came to 15 bases. The CDR3, as DNA: TGCGCCAGCAGCCGCTGGGAGGCCAGCCCCTACGAGCAGTACTTC. This encodes CASSRWEASPYEQYF.

This clonotype was observed many times. The chain recombines TRBV7-2 with TRBJ2-7, with D perhaps TRBD1 (6 bases). V was clipped by 5 bases and J by 7 bases, with 21 bases between them. CDR1 is SGHTA, CDR2 FQGNSA, per germline. This CDR3 has 15 residues. In DNA, the CDR3 is TGTGCCAGCAGCCTTTACTGGGACACCGTAAGGGAGCAGTACTTC. It codes for CASSLYWDTVREQYF.

In this sample, this clonotype turned up a few times. V usage is TRBV15 and J usage is TRBJ2-5, with no clear D. In germline, CDR1 is LNHNV, CDR2 YYDKDF (reference sequence). CDR3 length equals 17 residues. The V and J ends lost 0 bases and 4 bases respectively, with 18 bases between them. The CDR3, as DNA: TGTGCCACCAGCAGAGATTGGAGCGCAGGCCGGCGAGAGACCCAGTACTTC. Protein: CATSRDWSAGRRETQYF.

This clonotype was counted ten times or more. The V and J genes are TRBV5-4 and TRBJ2-5; D possibly corresponds to TRBD1 (6 bases). CDR1 is SGHNT, CDR2 YYREEE, per germline (reference sequence). Trimming cost V 4 bases and J 1 base, with 11 bases left between them. This CDR3 comprises 14 residues. The CDR3 DNA is TGTGCCAGCAGCGTCAGGGGCTCCCAAGAGACCCAGTACTTC. This sequence encodes CASSVRGSQETQYF.

This clonotype has a count of ten or more. CDR3 loop: CASSTDLYGYTF. The CDR3 DNA is TGTGCCAGCAGCACCGACCTTTATGGCTACACCTTC. This rearrangement joins TRBV7-9 to TRBJ1-2, with D uncertain. This CDR3 has 12 residues. The V gene lost 5 bases and the J gene lost 5 bases, with 9 bases spanning the gap. Per the germline V gene, CDR1 is SEHNR and CDR2 is FQNEAQ (reference sequence).

In its sample, this clonotype was seen many times. The chain carries TRBV6-6 and TRBJ2-2; 8 bases match TRBD1. The germline V gene encodes CDR1 MNHNY and CDR2 SVGAGI (reference sequence). Trimming cost V 5 bases and J 2 bases; bases outside gene matches: 7. The CDR3 length is 16 residues. The CDR3 here is CASSGRTGRNTGELFF. CDR3 DNA: TGTGCCAGCAGTGGTCGGACAGGGAGAAACACCGGGGAGCTGTTTTTT.

The table lists this clonotype with many counts. This CDR3 reads CASSLMDGGNTIYF. CDR3 DNA: TGTGCCAGCAGTCTCATGGACGGTGGAAACACCATATATTTT. The rearrangement links TRBV12-3 or TRBV12-4 to TRBJ1-3; D unresolved. Trimming cost V 5 bases and J 3 bases, with 11 bases left between them. This CDR3 region has 14 residues.

This clonotype has at least ten counts. The chain is built from TRBV12-3 or TRBV12-4 and TRBJ1-1; 7 nucleotides line up with TRBD1. The trim removed 6 bases at V and 1 base at J, leaving 5 bases unmatched. CDR3 length: 14 residues. The CDR3, as DNA: TGTGCCAGCAGAGACGGGACAGCGAACACTGAAGCTTTCTTT. Its translation is CASRDGTANTEAFF.

This clonotype appeared many times. This chain joins TRBV7-2 and TRBJ1-1; perhaps TRBD1 as D (5 bases). This CDR3 has 12 residues. Germline loops: CDR1 SGHTA, CDR2 FQGNSA. Trimming took off 3 bases at V and 10 bases at J, with 12 bases between the two ends. In DNA, the CDR3 is TGTGCCAGCAGCTTCGCAGGGCAGGGAGCTTTCTTT. Protein: CASSFAGQGAFF. Full variable domain (missing parts from reference TRBV7-2 and TRBJ1-1): GAGVSQSPSNKVTEKGKDVELRCDPISGHTALYWYRQSLGQGLEFLIYFQGNSAPDKSGLPSDRFSAERTGGSVSTLTIQRTQQEDSAVYLCASSFAGQGAFFGQGTRLTVV.

The chain recombines TRBV7-4 with TRBJ1-1, with D uncertain. Germline CDR1 is SGHVT and CDR2 is SQSDAQ. This CDR3 has 12 residues. Trimming took off 4 bases at V and 3 bases at J, with 6 bases between the two ends. The CDR3 bases are TGTGCCAGCAGCTACAAGGACACTGAAGCTTTCTTT. Translating gives CASSYKDTEAFF.

This clonotype occurred many times. The V gene is TRBV12-3 or TRBV12-4, the J gene TRBJ1-5; maybe TRBD1 (5 bases). V was trimmed by 2 bases and J by 5 bases, leaving 16 bases between them. The CDR3 loop spans 16 amino acids. The CDR3 sequence: CASSLYPGTRDQPQHF. CDR3 bases: TGTGCCAGCAGTTTATACCCAGGGACGAGGGATCAGCCCCAGCATTTT.

This clonotype came up once. The germline gene is not matched at one end of the junction; a read error may be the cause. This sequence joins TRBV11-2 and TRBJ2-3; the D gene is possibly TRBD1 (5 bases). Germline V gene sequence: CDR1 SGHAT, CDR2 FQNNGV. The CDR3 totals 15 residues. The chain's CDR3 is CASSLVKGFTGTQYF. DNA of the CDR3: TGTGCCAGCAGCTTAGTAAAGGGCTTCACAGGTACGCAGTATTTT.

This clonotype has at least ten counts. V and J are TRBV7-2 and TRBJ2-4; D is tentatively TRBD1 or TRBD2 (6 bases each). The V end lost 1 base, the J end lost 0 bases, and 7 bases lay between the germline ends. Looked up from germline, CDR1 is SGHTA and CDR2 is FQGNSA. This CDR3 contains 15 residues. The CDR3 region is CASSLEGGAKNIQYF. The CDR3 DNA reads TGTGCCAGCAGCTTAGAGGGGGGAGCCAAAAACATTCAGTACTTC.

This clonotype was recorded at least ten times. The chain recombines TRBV12-3 or TRBV12-4 with TRBJ2-7; a weak D match, TRBD1 (6 bases). This CDR3 has 14 amino acids. Trimming removed 6 bases from V and 9 bases from J, with 21 bases in between. CDR3 loop: CASRPTGLASSQYF. CDR3 DNA sequence: TGTGCCAGCAGGCCCACAGGGTTGGCCAGTTCGCAGTACTTC.

Concerning this clonotype itself: It may be a read error: a sequence one base away is much more abundant. V is TRBV7-6 and J is TRBJ1-3; D gene unclear. CDR1 is SGHVS and CDR2 is FNYEAQ in the germline V gene. The CDR3 loop spans 16 amino acids. The CDR3 nucleotides read TGTGCCAGCAGCTTAGTACCAGCCGCTTCTGGAAACAACATATATTTT. It is translated as CASSLVPAASGNNIYF.

The rearrangement uses TRBV4-3 and TRBJ2-3, with 7 bases aligning to TRBD2. The CDR3 contains 19 residues. From germline, CDR1 is LGHNA and CDR2 YSLEER. V lost 3 bases and J lost 0; bases outside the gene matches: 15. The DNA of the CDR3 is TGCGCCAGCAGCCACGCGGGGGTTGGGCTAGCATCTAGCACAGATACGCAGTATTTT. Its translation: CASSHAGVGLASSTDTQYF.